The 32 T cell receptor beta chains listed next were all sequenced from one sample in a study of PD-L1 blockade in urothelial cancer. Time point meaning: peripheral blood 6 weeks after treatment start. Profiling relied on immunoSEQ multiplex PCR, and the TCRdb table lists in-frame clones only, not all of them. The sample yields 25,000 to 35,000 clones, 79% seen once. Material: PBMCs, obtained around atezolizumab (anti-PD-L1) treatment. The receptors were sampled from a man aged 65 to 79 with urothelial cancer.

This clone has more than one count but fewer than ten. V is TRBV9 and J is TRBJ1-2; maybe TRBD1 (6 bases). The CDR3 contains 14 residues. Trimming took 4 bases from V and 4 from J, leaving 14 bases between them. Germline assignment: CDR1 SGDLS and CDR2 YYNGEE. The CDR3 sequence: CASSPTGFSYGYTF. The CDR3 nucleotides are TGTGCCAGCAGCCCAACAGGGTTTTCCTATGGCTACACCTTC.

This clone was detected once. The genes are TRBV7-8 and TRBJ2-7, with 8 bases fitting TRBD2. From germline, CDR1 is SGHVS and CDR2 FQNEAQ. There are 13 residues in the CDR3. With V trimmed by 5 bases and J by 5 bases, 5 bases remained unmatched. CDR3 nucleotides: TGTGCCAGCAGCACGACTAGCGAGGACGAGCAGTACTTC. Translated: CASSTTSEDEQYF.

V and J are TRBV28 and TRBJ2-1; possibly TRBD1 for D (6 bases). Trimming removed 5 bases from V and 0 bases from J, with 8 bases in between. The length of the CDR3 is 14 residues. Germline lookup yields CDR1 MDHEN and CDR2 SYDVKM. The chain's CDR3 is CASSEDSSYNEQFF. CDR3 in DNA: TGTGCCAGCAGTGAGGACAGCTCCTACAATGAGCAGTTCTTC.

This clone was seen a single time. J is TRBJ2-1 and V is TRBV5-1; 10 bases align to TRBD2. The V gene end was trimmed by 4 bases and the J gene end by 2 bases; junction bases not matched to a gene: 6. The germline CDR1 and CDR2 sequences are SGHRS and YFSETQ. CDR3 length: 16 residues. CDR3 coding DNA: TGCGCCAGCAGCATTGGACTAGCGGCCCCCTACAATGAGCAGTTCTTC. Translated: CASSIGLAAPYNEQFF.

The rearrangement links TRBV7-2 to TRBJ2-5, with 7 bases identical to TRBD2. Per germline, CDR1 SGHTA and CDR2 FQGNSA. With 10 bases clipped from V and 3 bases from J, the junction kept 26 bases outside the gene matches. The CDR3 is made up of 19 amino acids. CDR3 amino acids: CANKKPYPVVVRGKETQYF. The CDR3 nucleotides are TGTGCCAACAAAAAACCGTACCCAGTTGTAGTGCGGGGGAAAGAGACCCAGTACTTC.

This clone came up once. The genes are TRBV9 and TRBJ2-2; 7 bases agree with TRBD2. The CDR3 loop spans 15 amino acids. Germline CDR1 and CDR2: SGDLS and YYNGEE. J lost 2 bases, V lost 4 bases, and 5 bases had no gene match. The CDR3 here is CASSRGDFNTGELFF. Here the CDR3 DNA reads TGTGCCAGCAGCCGGGGGGACTTCAACACCGGGGAGCTGTTTTTT.

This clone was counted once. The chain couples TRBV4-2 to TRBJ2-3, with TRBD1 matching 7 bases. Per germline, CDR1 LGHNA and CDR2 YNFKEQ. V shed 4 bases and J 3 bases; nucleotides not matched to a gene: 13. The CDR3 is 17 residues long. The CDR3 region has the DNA TGTGCCAGCAGCCCGCCAGGGGGTATGGGTCGTACAGATACGCAGTATTTT. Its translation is CASSPPGGMGRTDTQYF.

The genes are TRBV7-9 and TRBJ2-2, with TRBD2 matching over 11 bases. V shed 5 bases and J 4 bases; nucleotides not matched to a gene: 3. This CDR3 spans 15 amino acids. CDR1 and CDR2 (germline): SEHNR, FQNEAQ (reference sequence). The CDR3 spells CASSEGLAGTGELFF. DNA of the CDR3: TGTGCCAGCAGCGAAGGACTAGCGGGCACCGGGGAGCTGTTTTTT. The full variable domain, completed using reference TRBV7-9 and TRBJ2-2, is DTGVSQNPRHKITKRGQNVTFRCDPISEHNRLYWYRQTLGQGPEFLTYFQNEAQLEKSRLLSDRFSAERPKGSFSTLEIQRTEQGDSAMYLCASSEGLAGTGELFFGEGSRLTVL.

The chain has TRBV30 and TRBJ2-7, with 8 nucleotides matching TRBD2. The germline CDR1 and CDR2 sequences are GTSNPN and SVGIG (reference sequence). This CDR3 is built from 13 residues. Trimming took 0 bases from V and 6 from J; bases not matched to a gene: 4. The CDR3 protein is CAWSVRREAEQYF. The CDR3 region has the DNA TGTGCCTGGAGTGTACGGCGGGAGGCCGAGCAGTACTTC.

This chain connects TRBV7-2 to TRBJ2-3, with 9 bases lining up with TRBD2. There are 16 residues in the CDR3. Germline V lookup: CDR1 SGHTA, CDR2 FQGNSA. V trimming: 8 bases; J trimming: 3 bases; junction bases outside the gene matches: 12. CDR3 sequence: CASLFSAGGPTDTQYF. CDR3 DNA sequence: TGTGCCAGCCTCTTCTCGGCGGGGGGGCCGACAGATACGCAGTATTTT.

The CDR3 loop reads CASSQDRTSFDEQFF. The DNA for the CDR3 is TGTGCCAGCAGCCAAGATCGGACTAGTTTCGATGAGCAGTTCTTC. The chain carries TRBV14 and TRBJ2-1, with TRBD2 matching over 7 bases. Trimming cost V 0 bases and J 8 bases; bases outside gene matches: 7. The CDR3 covers 15 residues. Germline CDR1 and CDR2: SGHDN and FVKESK. Drawing the rest from reference TRBV14 and TRBJ2-1, the complete variable domain is EAGVTQFPSHSVIEKGQTVTLRCDPISGHDNLYWYRRVMGKEIKFLLHFVKESKQDESGMPNNRFLAERTGGTYSTLKVQPAELEDSGVYFCASSQDRTSFDEQFFGPGTRLTVL.

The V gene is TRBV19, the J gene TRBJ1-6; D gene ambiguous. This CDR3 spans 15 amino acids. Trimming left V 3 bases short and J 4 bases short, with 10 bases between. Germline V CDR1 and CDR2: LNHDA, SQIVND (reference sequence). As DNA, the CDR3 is TGTGCCAGTAGTATTACCGGGAGTTATAATTCACCCCTCCACTTT. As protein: CASSITGSYNSPLHF.

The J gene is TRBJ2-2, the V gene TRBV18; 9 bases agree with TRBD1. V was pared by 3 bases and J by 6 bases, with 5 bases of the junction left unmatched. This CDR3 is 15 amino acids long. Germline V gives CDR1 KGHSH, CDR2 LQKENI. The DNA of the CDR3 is TGTGCCAGCTCACCTCGGACAGGGGAGGCCGGGGAGCTGTTTTTT. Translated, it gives CASSPRTGEAGELFF. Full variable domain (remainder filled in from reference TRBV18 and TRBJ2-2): NAGVMQNPRHLVRRRGQEARLRCSPMKGHSHVYWYRQLPEEGLKFMVYLQKENIIDESGMPKERFSAEFPKEGPSILRIQQVVRGDSAAYFCASSPRTGEAGELFFGEGSRLTVL.

The CDR3 here is CARGTGDNQPQHF. CDR3 bases: TGTGCCAGAGGGACAGGAGATAATCAGCCCCAGCATTTT. This chain joins TRBV2 and TRBJ1-5; 8 nucleotides agree with TRBD1. CDR1 and CDR2 (germline): SNHLY, FYNNEI. V was clipped by 9 bases and J by 4 bases; unmatched bases: 5. The CDR3 is 13 residues long.

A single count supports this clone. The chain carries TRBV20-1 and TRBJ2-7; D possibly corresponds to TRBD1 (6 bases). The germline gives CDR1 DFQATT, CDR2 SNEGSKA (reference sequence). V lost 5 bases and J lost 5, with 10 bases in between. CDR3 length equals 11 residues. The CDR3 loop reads CSAYSGDEQYF. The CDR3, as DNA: TGCAGTGCTTACTCAGGGGACGAGCAGTACTTC.

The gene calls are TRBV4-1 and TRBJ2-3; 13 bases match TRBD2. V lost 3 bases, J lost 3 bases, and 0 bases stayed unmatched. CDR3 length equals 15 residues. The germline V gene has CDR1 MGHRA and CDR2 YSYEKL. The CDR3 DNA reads TGCGCCAGCAGCCAGACTAGCGGGGGGACAGATACGCAGTATTTT. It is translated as CASSQTSGGTDTQYF.

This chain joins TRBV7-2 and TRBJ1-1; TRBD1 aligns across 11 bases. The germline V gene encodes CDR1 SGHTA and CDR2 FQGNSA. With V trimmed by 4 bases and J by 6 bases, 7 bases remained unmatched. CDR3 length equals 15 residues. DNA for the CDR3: TGTGCCAGCAGCTGGGGGACAGGGGGAAAGGCTGAAGCTTTCTTT. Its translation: CASSWGTGGKAEAFF.

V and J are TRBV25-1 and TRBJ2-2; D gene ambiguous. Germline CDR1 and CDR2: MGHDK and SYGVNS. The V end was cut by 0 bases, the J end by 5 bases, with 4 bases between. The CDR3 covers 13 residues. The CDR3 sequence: CASSEYGTGELFF. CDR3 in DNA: TGTGCCAGCAGTGAATACGGGACCGGGGAGCTGTTTTTT.

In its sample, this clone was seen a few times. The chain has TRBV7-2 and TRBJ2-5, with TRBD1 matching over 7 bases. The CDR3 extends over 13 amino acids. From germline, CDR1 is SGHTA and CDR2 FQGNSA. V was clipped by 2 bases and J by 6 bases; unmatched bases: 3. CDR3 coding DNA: TGTGCCAGCAGCTTAAGGGGGCTTCAGACCCAGTACTTC. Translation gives CASSLRGLQTQYF. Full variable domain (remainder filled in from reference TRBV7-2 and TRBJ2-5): GAGVSQSPSNKVTEKGKDVELRCDPISGHTALYWYRQSLGQGLEFLIYFQGNSAPDKSGLPSDRFSAERTGGSVSTLTIQRTQQEDSAVYLCASSLRGLQTQYFGPGTRLLVL.

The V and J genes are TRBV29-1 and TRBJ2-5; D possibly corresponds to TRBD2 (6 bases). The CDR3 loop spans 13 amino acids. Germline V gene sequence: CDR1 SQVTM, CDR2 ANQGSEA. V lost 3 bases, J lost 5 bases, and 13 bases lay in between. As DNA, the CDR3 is TGCAGCGTTGATCTTTCCGGGGGTGAGACCCAGTACTTC. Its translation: CSVDLSGGETQYF.

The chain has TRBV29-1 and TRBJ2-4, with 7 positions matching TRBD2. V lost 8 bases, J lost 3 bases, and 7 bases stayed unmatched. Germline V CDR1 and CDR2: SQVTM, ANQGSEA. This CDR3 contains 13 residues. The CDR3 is CSYRLAGKNIQYF. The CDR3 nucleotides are TGCAGCTACCGACTAGCAGGCAAAAACATTCAGTACTTC.

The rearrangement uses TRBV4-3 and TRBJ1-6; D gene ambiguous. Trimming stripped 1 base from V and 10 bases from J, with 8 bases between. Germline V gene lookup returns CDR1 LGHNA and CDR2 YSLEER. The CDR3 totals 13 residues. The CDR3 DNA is TGCGCCAGCAGCCAAGTGGGCGGGTCACCCCTCCACTTT. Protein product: CASSQVGGSPLHF.

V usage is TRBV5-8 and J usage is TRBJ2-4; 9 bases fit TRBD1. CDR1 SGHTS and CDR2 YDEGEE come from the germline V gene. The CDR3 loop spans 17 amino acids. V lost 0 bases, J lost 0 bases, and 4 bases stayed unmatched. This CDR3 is CASSLGGTGRAKNIQYF. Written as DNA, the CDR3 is TGTGCCAGCAGCTTGGGTGGGACAGGGAGAGCCAAAAACATTCAGTACTTC.

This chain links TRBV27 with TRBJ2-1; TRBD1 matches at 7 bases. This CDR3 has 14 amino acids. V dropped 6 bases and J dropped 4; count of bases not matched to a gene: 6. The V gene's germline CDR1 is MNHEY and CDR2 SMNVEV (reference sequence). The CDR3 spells CASSYRGRYNEQFF. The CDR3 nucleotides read TGTGCCAGCAGCTACAGGGGTAGGTACAATGAGCAGTTCTTC.

CDR3 sequence (DNA): TGTGCCAGCAGCGGCCCGCCCGACAGGGGGTGGAGGAAGGCCGGGGAGCTGTTTTTT. Protein product: CASSGPPDRGWRKAGELFF. The J gene is TRBJ2-2, the V gene TRBV7-6; TRBD1 aligns across 9 bases. Germline CDR1 and CDR2: SGHVS and FNYEAQ. The CDR3 contains 19 residues. V gave up 5 bases and J gave up 6 bases; unmatched junction bases: 19.

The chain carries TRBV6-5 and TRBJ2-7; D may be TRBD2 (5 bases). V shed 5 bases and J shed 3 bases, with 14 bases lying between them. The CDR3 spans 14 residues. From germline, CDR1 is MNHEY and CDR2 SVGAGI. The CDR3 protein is CASSLALTHYEQYF. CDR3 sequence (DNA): TGTGCCAGCAGTCTAGCCCTTACCCACTACGAGCAGTACTTC.

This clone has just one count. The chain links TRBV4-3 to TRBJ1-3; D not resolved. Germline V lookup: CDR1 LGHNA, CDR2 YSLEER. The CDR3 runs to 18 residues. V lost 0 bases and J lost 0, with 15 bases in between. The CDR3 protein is CASSQDSREVYSGNTIYF. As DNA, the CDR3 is TGCGCCAGCAGCCAAGACTCCCGGGAAGTATACTCTGGAAACACCATATATTTT.

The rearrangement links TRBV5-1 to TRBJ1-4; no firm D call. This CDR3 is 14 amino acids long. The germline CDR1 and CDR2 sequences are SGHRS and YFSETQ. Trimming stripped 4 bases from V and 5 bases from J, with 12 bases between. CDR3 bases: TGCGCCAGCAGCGAAAGAGTACCAAATGAAAAACTGTTTTTT. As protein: CASSERVPNEKLFF.

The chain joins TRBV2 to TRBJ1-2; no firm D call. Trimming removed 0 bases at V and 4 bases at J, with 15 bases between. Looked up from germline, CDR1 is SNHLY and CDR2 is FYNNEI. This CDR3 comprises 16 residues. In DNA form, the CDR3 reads TGTGCCAGCAGTGAAGCGCTTCGGGTAGTAGGCTATGGCTACACCTTC. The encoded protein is CASSEALRVVGYGYTF.

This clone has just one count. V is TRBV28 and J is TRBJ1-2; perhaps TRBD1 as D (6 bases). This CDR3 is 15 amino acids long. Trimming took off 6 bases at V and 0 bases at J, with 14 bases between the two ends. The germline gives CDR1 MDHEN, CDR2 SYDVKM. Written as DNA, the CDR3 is TGTGCCAGCAGCTTCCGGGACATACCTAACTATGGCTACACCTTC. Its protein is CASSFRDIPNYGYTF.

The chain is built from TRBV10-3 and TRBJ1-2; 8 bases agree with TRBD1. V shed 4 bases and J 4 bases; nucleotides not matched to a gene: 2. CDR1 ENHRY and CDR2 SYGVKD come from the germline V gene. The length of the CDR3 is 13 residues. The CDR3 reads CAISVDRGYGYTF. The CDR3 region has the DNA TGTGCCATCAGTGTAGACAGGGGCTATGGCTACACCTTC.

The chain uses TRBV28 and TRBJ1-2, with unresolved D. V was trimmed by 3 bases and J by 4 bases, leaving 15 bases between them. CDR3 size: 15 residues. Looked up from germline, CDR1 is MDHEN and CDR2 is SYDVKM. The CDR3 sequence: CASSLDERSGYGYTF. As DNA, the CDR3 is TGTGCCAGCAGTTTGGATGAACGGAGCGGCTATGGCTACACCTTC.